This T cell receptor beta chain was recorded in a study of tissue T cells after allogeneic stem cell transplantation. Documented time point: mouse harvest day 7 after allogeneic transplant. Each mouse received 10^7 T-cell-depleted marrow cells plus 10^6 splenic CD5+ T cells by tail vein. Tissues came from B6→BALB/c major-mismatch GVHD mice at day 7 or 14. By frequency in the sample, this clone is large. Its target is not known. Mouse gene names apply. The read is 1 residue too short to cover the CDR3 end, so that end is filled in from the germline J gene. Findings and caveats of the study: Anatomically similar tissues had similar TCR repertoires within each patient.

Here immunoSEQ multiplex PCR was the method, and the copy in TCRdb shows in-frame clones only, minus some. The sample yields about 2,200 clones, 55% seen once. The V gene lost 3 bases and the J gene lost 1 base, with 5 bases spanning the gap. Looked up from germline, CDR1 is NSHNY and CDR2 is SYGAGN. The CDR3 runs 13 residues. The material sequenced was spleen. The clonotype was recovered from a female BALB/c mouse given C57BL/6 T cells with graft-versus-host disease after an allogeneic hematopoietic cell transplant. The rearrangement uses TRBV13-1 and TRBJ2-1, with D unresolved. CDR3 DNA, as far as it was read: TGTGCCAGCAGTGGGCAAAACTATGCTGAGCAGTTC. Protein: CASSGQNYAEQF. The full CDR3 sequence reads CASSGQNYAEQFF.